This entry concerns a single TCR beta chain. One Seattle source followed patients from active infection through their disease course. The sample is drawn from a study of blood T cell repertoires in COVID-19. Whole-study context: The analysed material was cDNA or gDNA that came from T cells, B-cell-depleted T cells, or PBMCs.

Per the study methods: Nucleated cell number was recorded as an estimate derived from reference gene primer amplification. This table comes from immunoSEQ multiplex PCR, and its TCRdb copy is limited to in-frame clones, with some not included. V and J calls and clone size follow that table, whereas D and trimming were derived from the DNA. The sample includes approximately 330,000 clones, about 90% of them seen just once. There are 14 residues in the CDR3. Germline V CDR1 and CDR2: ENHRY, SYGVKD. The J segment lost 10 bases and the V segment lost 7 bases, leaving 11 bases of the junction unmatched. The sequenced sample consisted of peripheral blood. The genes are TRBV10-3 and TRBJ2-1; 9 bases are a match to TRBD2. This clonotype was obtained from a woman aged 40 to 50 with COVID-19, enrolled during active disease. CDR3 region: CAITQTSGPREQFF. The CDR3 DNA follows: TGTGCCATCACCCAGACTAGCGGCCCCCGGGAGCAGTTCTTC.